The next 13 T cell receptor beta chains were all read from a single sample in a study of CD8+ T cells in alopecia areata. Extraction and reverse transcription of RNA yielded cDNA as the sequencing template. Data came from immunoSEQ multiplex PCR; TCRdb stores just in-frame clones and leaves some out. Among hundreds of thousands of clones listed, around two fifths were seen once. Treatment in this sample: oral pan-JAK inhibitor, 5-10 mg twice daily. The sample was CD4+ T cells sorted from blood, taken between weeks 30 and 35, from a patient treated with tofacitinib. The receptors were sampled from a human donor with alopecia areata.

The chain is built from TRBV5-8 and TRBJ2-5; D is uncertain. Germline CDR1 and CDR2: SGHTS and YDEGEE. V lost 0 bases and J 2 bases, leaving 14 bases between the germline ends. CDR3 length: 16 residues. The CDR3 DNA reads TGTGCCAGCAGCTTGGGAGTCGGGTTCCAGCAAGAGACCCAGTACTTC. Protein sequence: CASSLGVGFQQETQYF.

The rearrangement joins TRBV30 to TRBJ2-3, with D perhaps TRBD2 (6 bases). This CDR3 spans 13 amino acids. V was pared by 4 bases and J by 1 base, with 9 bases between. CDR1 and CDR2 from the germline V gene are GTSNPN and SVGIG (reference sequence). CDR3 sequence (DNA): TGTGCCTGGACCACGGGAGGCACAGATACGCAGTATTTT. It is translated as CAWTTGGTDTQYF. Based on the CDR3 plus reference TRBV30 and TRBJ2-3, the full variable domain is SQTIHQWPATLVQPVGSPLSLECTVEGTSNPNLYWYRQAAGRGLQLLFYSVGIGQISSEVPQNLSASRPQDRQFILSSKKLLLSDSGFYLCAWTTGGTDTQYFGPGTRLTVL.

The chain links TRBV11-3 to TRBJ2-1; D remains ambiguous. Between the trimmed V and J ends, which lost 6 bases and 5 bases, there was a span of 14 bases. The CDR3 has 14 amino acids. Germline CDR1 and CDR2: SGHNT and YENEEA. CDR3 residues: CASRKRESNNEQFF. In DNA, the CDR3 is TGTGCCAGCAGAAAGCGCGAATCCAACAATGAGCAGTTCTTC.

With regard to this clone: This may arise from a read error, as a much more abundant clone is one base away. The rearrangement joins TRBV2 to TRBJ2-5; D is ambiguous. This CDR3 has 11 amino acids. Per the germline V gene, CDR1 is SNHLY and CDR2 is FYNNEI. V was shortened by 4 bases and J by 4 bases, with 4 bases between the two germline ends. The CDR3 DNA reads as TGTGCCAGCAGTGGGGCAGAGACCCAGTACTTC. Protein sequence: CASSGAETQYF.

The CDR3 nucleotides read TGTGCCAGCAGTGAAGCGTGGGAGACCCAGTACTTC. Its translation: CASSEAWETQYF. The chain combines TRBV6-1 with TRBJ2-5; D gene ambiguous. The CDR3 has 12 residues. CDR1 and CDR2 (germline): MNHNS, SASEGT. The V end lost 0 bases, the J end lost 5 bases, and 4 bases lay between the germline ends.

This clone appeared a few times. The CDR3 bases are TGCAGCGCTTTGGACGGGGGGTTAGGGGCTTTCTTT. Encoded protein: CSALDGGLGAFF. The gene calls are TRBV29-1 and TRBJ1-1; tentatively, D is TRBD1 (5 bases). V lost 7 bases and J 11 bases, leaving 20 bases between the germline ends. Germline V gene lookup returns CDR1 SQVTM and CDR2 ANQGSEA. CDR3 length: 12 amino acids.

Only a few counts were recorded for this clone. The V and J genes are TRBV29-1 and TRBJ2-1; the match to TRBD2 covers 10 bases. Germline V gene data show CDR1 as SQVTM and CDR2 as ANQGSEA. The CDR3 totals 14 residues. The ends lost 4 bases at V and 6 bases at J; junction bases unmatched: 6. The CDR3 sequence: CSVVLSGRANEQFF. CDR3 sequence (DNA): TGCAGCGTTGTGCTCAGCGGGAGGGCCAATGAGCAGTTCTTC.

Regarding this clone: Other nucleotide sequences in the sample specify the same CDR3. The chain employs TRBV5-1 and TRBJ2-3; D unresolved. V lost 0 bases to trimming and J lost 6 bases, with 2 bases between them. This CDR3 comprises 11 residues. Per the germline V gene, CDR1 is SGHRS and CDR2 is YFSETQ. This chain's CDR3 is CASSLEDTQYF. CDR3 in DNA: TGCGCCAGCAGCTTGGAGGATACGCAGTATTTT.

In this sample, this clone turned up once. This chain links TRBV5-1 with TRBJ2-3, with a weak D call TRBD1 (6 bases). V lost 0 bases, J lost 4 bases, and 18 bases lay in between. Germline CDR1 SGHRS, CDR2 YFSETQ. The CDR3 sequence is 17 residues long. The DNA for the CDR3 is TGCGCCAGCAGCTTGGGGAGAGTAGGGGGTATAGCAGATACGCAGTATTTT. Its protein product is CASSLGRVGGIADTQYF.

Of note for this clone: Other nucleotide sequences in the sample specify the same CDR3. The V call is TRBV19, the J call TRBJ2-7, with D perhaps TRBD2 (6 bases). Trimming stripped 3 bases from V and 0 bases from J, with 9 bases between. The V gene's germline CDR1 is LNHDA and CDR2 SQIVND (reference sequence). CDR3 length equals 14 residues. The CDR3 nucleotides read TGTGCCAGTAGTATTCGGGGGAGCTCCTACGAGCAGTACTTC. Protein: CASSIRGSSYEQYF.

J is TRBJ1-1 and V is TRBV29-1; 7 bases align to TRBD1. This CDR3 spans 15 amino acids. J lost 3 bases, V lost 4 bases, and 11 bases had no gene match. The germline V gene encodes CDR1 SQVTM and CDR2 ANQGSEA. Here the CDR3 DNA reads TGCAGCGTTGGGGACCGACAGGGTGTTTACACTGAAGCTTTCTTT. Amino acid sequence: CSVGDRQGVYTEAFF.

This clone was seen more than once but under ten times. The chain employs TRBV5-1 and TRBJ2-3; 11 nucleotides agree with TRBD2. The CDR3 sequence is 16 residues long. V lost 3 bases, J lost 3 bases, and 6 bases stayed unmatched. CDR1 SGHRS and CDR2 YFSETQ come from the germline V gene. Here the CDR3 DNA reads TGCGCCAGCAGCTCTTTAGCGGGAGGGAGTACAGATACGCAGTATTTT. Protein: CASSSLAGGSTDTQYF.

This clone was recorded many times. V and J are TRBV18 and TRBJ2-7; possibly TRBD1 for D (6 bases). Trimming left V 4 bases short and J 3 bases short, with 13 bases between. CDR1 and CDR2 (germline): KGHSH, LQKENI. The CDR3 consists of 14 residues. CDR3 DNA sequence: TGTGCCAGCTCACTTAACAGGGATATCTACGAGCAGTACTTC. It specifies CASSLNRDIYEQYF. Using reference TRBV18 and TRBJ2-7 for the parts outside the CDR3, the full variable domain is NAGVMQNPRHLVRRRGQEARLRCSPMKGHSHVYWYRQLPEEGLKFMVYLQKENIIDESGMPKERFSAEFPKEGPSILRIQQVVRGDSAAYFCASSLNRDIYEQYFGPGTRLTVT.